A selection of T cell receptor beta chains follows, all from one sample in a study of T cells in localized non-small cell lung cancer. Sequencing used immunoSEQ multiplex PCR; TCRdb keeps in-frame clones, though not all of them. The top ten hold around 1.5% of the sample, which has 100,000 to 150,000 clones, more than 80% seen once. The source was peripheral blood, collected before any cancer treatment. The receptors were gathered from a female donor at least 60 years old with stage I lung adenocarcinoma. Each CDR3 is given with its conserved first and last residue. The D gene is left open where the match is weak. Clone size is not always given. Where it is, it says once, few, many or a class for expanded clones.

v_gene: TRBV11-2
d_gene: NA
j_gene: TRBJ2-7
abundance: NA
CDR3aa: CASSFLTDGEQYF
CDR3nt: TGTGCCAGCAGCTTCCTGACAGACGGCGAGCAGTACTTC

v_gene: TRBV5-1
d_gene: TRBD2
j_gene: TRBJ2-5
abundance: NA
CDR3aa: CASSPPTSGQETQYF
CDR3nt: TGCGCCAGCAGCCCACCCACTAGCGGCCAAGAGACCCAGTACTTC

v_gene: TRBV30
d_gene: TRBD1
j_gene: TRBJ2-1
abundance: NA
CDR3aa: CAWRGISGQGTGEQFF
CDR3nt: TGTGCCTGGAGAGGAATATCAGGACAGGGGACCGGGGAGCAGTTCTTC

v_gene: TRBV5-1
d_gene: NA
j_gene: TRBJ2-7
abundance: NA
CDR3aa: CASSAGPQVSYEQYF
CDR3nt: TGCGCCAGCTCTGCGGGGCCGCAGGTCTCCTACGAGCAGTACTTC

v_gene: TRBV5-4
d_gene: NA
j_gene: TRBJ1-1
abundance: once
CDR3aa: CASSLPGVGIIGQNTEAFF
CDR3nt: TGTGCCAGCAGCTTACCGGGGGTAGGGATTATAGGGCAAAACACTGAAGCTTTCTTT

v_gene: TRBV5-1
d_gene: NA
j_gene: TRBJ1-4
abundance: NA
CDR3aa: CASSYGTGATNEKLFF
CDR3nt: TGCGCCAGCAGCTACGGGACGGGGGCAACTAATGAAAAACTGTTTTTT

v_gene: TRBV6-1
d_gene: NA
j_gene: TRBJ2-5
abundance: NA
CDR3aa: CASSESGARQETQYF
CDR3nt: TGTGCCAGCAGTGAGTCAGGGGCGCGGCAAGAGACCCAGTACTTC

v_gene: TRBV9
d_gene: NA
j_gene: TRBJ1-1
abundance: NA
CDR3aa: CASSVQSMNTEAFF
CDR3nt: TGTGCCAGCAGCGTCCAAAGTATGAACACTGAAGCTTTCTTT

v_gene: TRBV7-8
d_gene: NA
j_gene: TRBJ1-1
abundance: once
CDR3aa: CASSLELKLEAFF
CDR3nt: TGTGCCAGCAGCTTAGAACTTAAGCTCGAAGCTTTCTTT

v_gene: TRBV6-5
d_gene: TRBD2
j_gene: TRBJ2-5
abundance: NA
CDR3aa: CASSLVAGGEETQYF
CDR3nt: TGTGCCAGCAGTCTAGTAGCGGGAGGAGAAGAGACCCAGTACTTC

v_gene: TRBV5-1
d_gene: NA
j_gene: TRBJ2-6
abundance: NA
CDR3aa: CASSPDTSGANVLTF
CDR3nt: TGCGCCAGCAGCCCCGACACCTCTGGGGCCAACGTCCTGACTTTC

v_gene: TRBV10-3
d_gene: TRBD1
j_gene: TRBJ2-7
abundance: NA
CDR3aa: CAISKGQRESYEQYF
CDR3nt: TGTGCCATCAGTAAGGGACAGAGAGAAAGCTACGAGCAGTACTTC

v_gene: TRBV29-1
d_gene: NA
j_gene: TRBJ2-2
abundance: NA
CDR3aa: CSGRGGSGELFF
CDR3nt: TGCAGCGGTCGCGGGGGCAGCGGGGAGCTGTTTTTT

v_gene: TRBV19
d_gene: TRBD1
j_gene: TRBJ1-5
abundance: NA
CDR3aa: CASSIGQGTANQPQHF
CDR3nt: TGTGCCAGTAGTATCGGACAGGGGACAGCTAATCAGCCCCAGCATTTT

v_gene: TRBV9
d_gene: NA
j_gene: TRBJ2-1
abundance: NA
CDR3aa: CASSPRGTSNEQFF
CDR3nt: TGTGCCAGCAGCCCTAGGGGGACATCCAATGAGCAGTTCTTC

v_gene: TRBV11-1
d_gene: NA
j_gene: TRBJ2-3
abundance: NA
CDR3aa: CASSLRGADTQYF
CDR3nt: TGTGCCAGCAGCTTACGCGGGGCAGATACGCAGTATTTT

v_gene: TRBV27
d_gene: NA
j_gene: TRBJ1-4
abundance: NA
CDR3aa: CASNPPPSATNEKLFF
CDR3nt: TGTGCCAGCAACCCACCGCCATCTGCAACTAATGAAAAACTGTTTTTT

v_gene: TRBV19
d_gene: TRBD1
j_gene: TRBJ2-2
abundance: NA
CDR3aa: CASSISQGVGELFF
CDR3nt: TGTGCCAGTAGTATATCACAGGGGGTCGGGGAGCTGTTTTTT

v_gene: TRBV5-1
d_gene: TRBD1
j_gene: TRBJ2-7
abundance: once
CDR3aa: CASSSVPGQGDYEQYF
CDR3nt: TGCGCCAGCAGCTCGGTTCCGGGACAGGGGGACTACGAGCAGTACTTC

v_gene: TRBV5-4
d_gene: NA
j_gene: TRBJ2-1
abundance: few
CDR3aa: CASSLPTGNEQFF
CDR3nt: TGTGCCAGCAGCCTCCCCACTGGTAATGAGCAGTTCTTC

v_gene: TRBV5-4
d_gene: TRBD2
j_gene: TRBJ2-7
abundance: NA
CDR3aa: CASRLAGAPKSYEQYF
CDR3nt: TGTGCCAGCAGATTAGCGGGAGCGCCAAAAAGCTACGAGCAGTACTTC

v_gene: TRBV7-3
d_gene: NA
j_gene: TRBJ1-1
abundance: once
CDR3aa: CASSTTPNTEAFF
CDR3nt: TGTGCCAGCAGCACGACACCGAACACTGAAGCTTTCTTT

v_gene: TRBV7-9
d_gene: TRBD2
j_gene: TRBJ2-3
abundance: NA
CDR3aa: CASSQRSLSGRADTQYF
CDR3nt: TGTGCCAGCAGCCAGAGGTCCCTTAGCGGGAGGGCAGATACGCAGTATTTT

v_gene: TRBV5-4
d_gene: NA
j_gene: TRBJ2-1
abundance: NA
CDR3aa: CASSSGRVSNEQFF
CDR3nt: TGTGCCAGCAGTAGTGGCAGGGTGTCTAATGAGCAGTTCTTC

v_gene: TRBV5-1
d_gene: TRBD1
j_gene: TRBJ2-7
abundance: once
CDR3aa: CASSRGTGDYEQYF
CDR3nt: TGCGCCAGCAGCAGAGGGACAGGTGACTACGAGCAGTACTTC

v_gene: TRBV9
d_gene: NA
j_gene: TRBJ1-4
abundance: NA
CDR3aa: CASSVATGPTNEKLFF
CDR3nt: TGTGCCAGCAGCGTAGCCACAGGGCCGACTAATGAAAAACTGTTTTTT

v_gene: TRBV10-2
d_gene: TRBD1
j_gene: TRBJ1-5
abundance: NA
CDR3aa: CASSGGQGRQPQHF
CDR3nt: TGCGCCAGCAGTGGGGGACAGGGGAGACAGCCCCAGCATTTT

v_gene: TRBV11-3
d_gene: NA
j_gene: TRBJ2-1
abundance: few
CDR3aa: CASSSPRYNEQFF
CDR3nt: TGTGCCAGCAGCTCCCCTAGGTACAATGAGCAGTTCTTC

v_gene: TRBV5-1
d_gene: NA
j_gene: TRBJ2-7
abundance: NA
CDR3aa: CASSLGFGTADYEQYF
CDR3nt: TGCGCCAGCAGCTTAGGGTTCGGCACGGCGGACTACGAGCAGTACTTC

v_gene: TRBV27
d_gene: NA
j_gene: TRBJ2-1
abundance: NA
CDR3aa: CASKYSSLIDEQFF
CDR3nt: TGTGCCAGCAAATACTCTAGCTTGATCGATGAGCAGTTCTTC

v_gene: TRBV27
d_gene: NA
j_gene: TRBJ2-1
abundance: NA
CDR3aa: CASSSLATEQFF
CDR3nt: TGTGCCAGCAGTTCCCTGGCTACTGAGCAGTTCTTC

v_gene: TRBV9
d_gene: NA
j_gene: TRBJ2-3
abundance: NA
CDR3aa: CASSFRSGSTDTQYF
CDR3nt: TGTGCCAGCAGCTTTCGGAGCGGTAGCACAGATACGCAGTATTTT

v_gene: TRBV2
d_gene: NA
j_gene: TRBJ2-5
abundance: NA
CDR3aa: CASRGGLGPPTQETQYF
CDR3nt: TGTGCCAGCAGGGGGGGTCTAGGGCCCCCCACACAAGAGACCCAGTACTTC

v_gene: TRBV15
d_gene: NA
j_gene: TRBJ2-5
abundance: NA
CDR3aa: CATSLGGETQYF
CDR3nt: TGTGCCACCAGCCTCGGGGGAGAGACCCAGTACTTC

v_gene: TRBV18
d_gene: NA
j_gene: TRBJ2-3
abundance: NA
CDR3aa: CASSPTGIPADTQYF
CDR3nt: TGTGCCAGCTCACCAACAGGGATTCCGGCAGATACGCAGTATTTT

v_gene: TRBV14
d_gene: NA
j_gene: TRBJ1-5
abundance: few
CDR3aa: CASSSGVQPQHF
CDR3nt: TGTGCCAGCAGTTCAGGGGTTCAGCCCCAGCATTTT

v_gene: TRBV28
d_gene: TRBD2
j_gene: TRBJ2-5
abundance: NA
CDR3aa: CASRVAGETQYF
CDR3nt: TGTGCCAGCAGGGTAGCGGGGGAGACCCAGTACTTC

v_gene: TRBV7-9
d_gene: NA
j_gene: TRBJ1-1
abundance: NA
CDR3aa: CASRKQGGTEAFF
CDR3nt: TGTGCCAGCAGAAAACAGGGAGGCACTGAAGCTTTCTTT

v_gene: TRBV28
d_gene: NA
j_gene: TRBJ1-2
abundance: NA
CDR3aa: CASSLWRGGSSYGYTF
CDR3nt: TGTGCCAGCAGTTTATGGAGGGGGGGATCAAGCTATGGCTACACCTTC

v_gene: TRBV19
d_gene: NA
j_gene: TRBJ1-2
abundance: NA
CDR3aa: CASSQGPNNYGYTF
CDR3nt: TGTGCCAGTAGTCAGGGGCCCAATAACTATGGCTACACCTTC

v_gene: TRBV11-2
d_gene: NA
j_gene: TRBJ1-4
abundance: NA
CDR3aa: CASSLSPRGPRLNEKLFF
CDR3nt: TGTGCCAGCAGCTTATCACCCCGGGGGCCCCGACTCAATGAAAAACTGTTTTTT

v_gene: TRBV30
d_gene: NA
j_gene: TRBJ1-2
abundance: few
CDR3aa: CAWSTGMSYGYTF
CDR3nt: TGTGCCTGGAGTACAGGGATGAGCTATGGCTACACCTTC

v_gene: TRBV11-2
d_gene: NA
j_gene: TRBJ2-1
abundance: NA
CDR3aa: CASSLDNEQFF
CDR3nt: TGTGCCAGCAGCTTAGACAATGAGCAGTTCTTC

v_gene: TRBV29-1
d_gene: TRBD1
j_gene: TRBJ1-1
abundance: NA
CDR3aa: CSVEGGQAGSEAFF
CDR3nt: TGCAGCGTTGAGGGGGGACAGGCGGGGTCTGAAGCTTTCTTT

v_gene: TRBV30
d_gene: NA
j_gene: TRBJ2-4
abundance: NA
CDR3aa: CAWSVMVAKNIQYF
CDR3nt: TGTGCCTGGAGTGTAATGGTTGCCAAAAACATTCAGTACTTC

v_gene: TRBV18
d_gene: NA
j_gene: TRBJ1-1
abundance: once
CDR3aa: CASSPTAGGGEAFF
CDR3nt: TGTGCCAGCTCACCCACGGCAGGTGGGGGGGAAGCTTTCTTT

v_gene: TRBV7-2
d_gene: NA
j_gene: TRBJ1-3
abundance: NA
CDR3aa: CASSLGAGPYGNTIYF
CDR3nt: TGTGCCAGCAGCTTAGGCGCAGGCCCTTATGGAAACACCATATATTTT